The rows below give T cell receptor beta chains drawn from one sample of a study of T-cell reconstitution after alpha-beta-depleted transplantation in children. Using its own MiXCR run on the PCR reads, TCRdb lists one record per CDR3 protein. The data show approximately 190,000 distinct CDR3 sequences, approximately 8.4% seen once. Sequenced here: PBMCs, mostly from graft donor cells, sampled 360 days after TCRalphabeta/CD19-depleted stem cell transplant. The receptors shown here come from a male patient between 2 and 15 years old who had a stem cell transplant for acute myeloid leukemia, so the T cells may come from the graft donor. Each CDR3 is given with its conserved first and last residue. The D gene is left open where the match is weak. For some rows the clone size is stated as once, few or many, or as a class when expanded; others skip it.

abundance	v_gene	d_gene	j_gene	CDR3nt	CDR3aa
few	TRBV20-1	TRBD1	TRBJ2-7	TGCAGTGCACGGGACAGGCACTCCTACGAGCAGTACTTC	CSARDRHSYEQYF
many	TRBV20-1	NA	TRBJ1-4	TGCAGTCAGGGCTGGGGGGAAAAACTGTTTTTT	CSQGWGEKLFF
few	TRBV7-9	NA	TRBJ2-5	TGTGCCAGCAGCTTAGTACAGTTTCTTGGGGAGACCCAGTACTTC	CASSLVQFLGETQYF
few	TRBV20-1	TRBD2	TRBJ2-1	TGCAGTGCTAGAGAACTAGCGGGGACCCACAATGAGCAGTTCTTC	CSARELAGTHNEQFF
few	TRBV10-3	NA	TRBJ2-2	TGTGCCATCAGTGAATCAGGGGCTATCGGGGAGCTGTTTTTT	CAISESGAIGELFF
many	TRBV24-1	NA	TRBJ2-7	TGTGCCACCAGTGCCTCCGGGAAGCCCTACGAGCAGTACTTC	CATSASGKPYEQYF
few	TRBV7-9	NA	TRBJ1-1	TGTGCCAGCAGCTCCAACCAGGGGAACACTGAAGCTTTCTTT	CASSSNQGNTEAFF
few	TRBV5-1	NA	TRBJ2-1	TGCGCCAGCAGCTTCAATAGCGGAAAAGAGTCCTACAATGAGCAGTTCTTC	CASSFNSGKESYNEQFF
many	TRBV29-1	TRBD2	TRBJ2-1	TGCAGCGTTAGCCGGACTAGCGGGAATGAGCAGTTCTTC	CSVSRTSGNEQFF
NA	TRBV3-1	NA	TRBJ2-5	TGTGCCAGCAGCGGACAAGGGGGGACCCAAGAGACCCAGTACTTC	CASSGQGGTQETQYF
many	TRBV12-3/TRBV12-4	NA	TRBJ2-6	TGTGCCAGTCTACCCGGGGTAGGGATCGCTGGGGCCAACGTCCTGACTTTC	CASLPGVGIAGANVLTF
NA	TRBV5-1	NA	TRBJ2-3	TGCGCCAGCAGCTTGACGGGGCTTACTAGCACAGATACGCAGTATTTT	CASSLTGLTSTDTQYF
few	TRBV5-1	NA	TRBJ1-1	TGCGCCAGCAAATTAGGCACTGAAGCTTTCTTT	CASKLGTEAFF
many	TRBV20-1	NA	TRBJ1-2	TGCAGTGCTAGCACCCGGGCAGCTTTAATTTACTATGGCTACACCTTC	CSASTRAALIYYGYTF
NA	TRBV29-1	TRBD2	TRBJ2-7	TGCAGCGGGACCGGGACTAGCGGCTACGAGCAGTACTTC	CSGTGTSGYEQYF
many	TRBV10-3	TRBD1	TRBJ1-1	TGTGCCATCGCGGGACAGTCGAACACTGAAGCTTTCTTT	CAIAGQSNTEAFF
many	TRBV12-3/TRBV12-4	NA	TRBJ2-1	TGTGCCAGCAGTTTGACTACCCACAATGAGCAGTTCTTC	CASSLTTHNEQFF
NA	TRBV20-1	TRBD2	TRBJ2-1	TGCAGTGCATACATAGCGGGGGGGCCCTCTGGACAGTTCTTC	CSAYIAGGPSGQFF
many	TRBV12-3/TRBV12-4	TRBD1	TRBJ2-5	TGTGCCAGCAGTTCCGGACAGGGGCTAGAGACCCAGTACTTC	CASSSGQGLETQYF
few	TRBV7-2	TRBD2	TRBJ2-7	TGTGCCAGCAGCTTAACCTTTAGCGGGAGTTTCGCCTACGAGCAGTACTTC	CASSLTFSGSFAYEQYF
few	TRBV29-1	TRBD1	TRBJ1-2	TGCAGCGCCCGGACAGGGCGGTATGGCTACACCTTC	CSARTGRYGYTF
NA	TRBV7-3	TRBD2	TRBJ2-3	TGTGCCAGCACCCGACTAGCGGGGATGTCATCTAGCACAGATACGCAGTATTTT	CASTRLAGMSSSTDTQYF
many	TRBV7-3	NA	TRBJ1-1	TGTGCCAGCAGCCTGGACAGGAACACTGAAGCTTTCTTT	CASSLDRNTEAFF
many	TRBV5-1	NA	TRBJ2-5	TGCGCCAGCAGCTTCCCCCAAGAGACCCAGTACTTC	CASSFPQETQYF
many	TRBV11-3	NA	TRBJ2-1	TGTGCCAGCAGAAAAGTCCGCCAGAGCTCCTACAATGAGCAGTTCTTC	CASRKVRQSSYNEQFF
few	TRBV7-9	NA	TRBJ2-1	TGTGCCAGCAGCCTCAATAAGGGGGGGACAGTCGGGCAGTTCTTC	CASSLNKGGTVGQFF
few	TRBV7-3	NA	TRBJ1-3	TGTGCCAGCAGCTCCGCAGGAGGCTCTGGAAACACCATATATTTT	CASSSAGGSGNTIYF
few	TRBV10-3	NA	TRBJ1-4	TGTGCCATCAGTGACCCGCTCTCGGGCCCTGAAAAACTGTTTTTT	CAISDPLSGPEKLFF
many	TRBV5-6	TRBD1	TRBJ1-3	TGTGCCAGCAGCTCAGGACAGGCGAACACCATATATTTT	CASSSGQANTIYF
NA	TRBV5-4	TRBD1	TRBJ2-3	TGTGCCAGCAGCCGGGACAGGACAGATACGCAGTATTTT	CASSRDRTDTQYF
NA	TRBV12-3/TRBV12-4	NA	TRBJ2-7	TGTGCCAGCAGTTTTGGGGACTACGAGCAGTACTTC	CASSFGDYEQYF
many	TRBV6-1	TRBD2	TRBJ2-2	TGTGCCAGCAGGCTCCGACTAGCGGGAGGCTCCCTGTACACCGGGGAGCTGTTTTTT	CASRLRLAGGSLYTGELFF
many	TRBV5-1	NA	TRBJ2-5	TGCGCCAGCAGCTTAGGACACAAACAAGAGACCCAGTACTTC	CASSLGHKQETQYF
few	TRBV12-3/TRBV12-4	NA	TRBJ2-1	TGTGCCAGCTCTGTTCAGGGAGCTAGGGATGAGCAGTTCTTC	CASSVQGARDEQFF
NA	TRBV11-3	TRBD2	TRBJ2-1	TGTGCCAGCAGCTTAAGGGGGCCGGGACTAGCGGGAGATAATGAGCAGTTCTTC	CASSLRGPGLAGDNEQFF
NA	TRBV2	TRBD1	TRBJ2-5	TGTGCCAGCAGCGGGGACAGGGGACAAGAGACCCAGTACTTC	CASSGDRGQETQYF
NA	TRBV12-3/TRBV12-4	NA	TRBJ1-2	TGTGCCAGCATGGAGGACGCCGCCCTTTATGGCTACACCTTC	CASMEDAALYGYTF